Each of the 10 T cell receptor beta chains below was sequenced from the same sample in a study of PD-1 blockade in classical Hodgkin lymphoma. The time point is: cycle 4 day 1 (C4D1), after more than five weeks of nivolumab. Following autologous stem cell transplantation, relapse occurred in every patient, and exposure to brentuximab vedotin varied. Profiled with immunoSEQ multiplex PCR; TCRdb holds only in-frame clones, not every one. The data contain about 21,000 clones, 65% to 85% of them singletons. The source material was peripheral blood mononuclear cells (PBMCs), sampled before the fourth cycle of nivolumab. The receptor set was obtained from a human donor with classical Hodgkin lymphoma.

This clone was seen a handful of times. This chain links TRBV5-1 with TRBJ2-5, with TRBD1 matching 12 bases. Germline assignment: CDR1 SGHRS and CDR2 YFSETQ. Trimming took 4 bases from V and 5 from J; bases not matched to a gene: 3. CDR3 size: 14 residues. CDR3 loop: CASSPGQGAETQYF. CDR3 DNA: TGCGCCAGCAGCCCGGGACAGGGGGCTGAGACCCAGTACTTC.

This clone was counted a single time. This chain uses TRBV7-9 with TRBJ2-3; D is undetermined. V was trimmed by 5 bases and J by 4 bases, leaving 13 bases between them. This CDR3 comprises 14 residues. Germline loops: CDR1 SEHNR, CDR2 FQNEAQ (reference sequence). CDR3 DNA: TGTGCCAGCAGCGACCGGACCAAGCCAGATACGCAGTATTTT. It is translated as CASSDRTKPDTQYF. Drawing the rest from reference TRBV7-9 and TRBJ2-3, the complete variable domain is DTGVSQNPRHKITKRGQNVTFRCDPISEHNRLYWYRQTLGQGPEFLTYFQNEAQLEKSRLLSDRFSAERPKGSFSTLEIQRTEQGDSAMYLCASSDRTKPDTQYFGPGTRLTVL.

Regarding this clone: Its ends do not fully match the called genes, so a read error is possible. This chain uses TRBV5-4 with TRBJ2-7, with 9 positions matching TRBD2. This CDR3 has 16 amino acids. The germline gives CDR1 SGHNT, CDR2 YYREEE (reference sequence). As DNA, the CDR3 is TGCGCCAGCAGCCAAAAACCGGGACTAGCTTCCGACGAGCAGTACTTC. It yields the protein CASSQKPGLASDEQYF.

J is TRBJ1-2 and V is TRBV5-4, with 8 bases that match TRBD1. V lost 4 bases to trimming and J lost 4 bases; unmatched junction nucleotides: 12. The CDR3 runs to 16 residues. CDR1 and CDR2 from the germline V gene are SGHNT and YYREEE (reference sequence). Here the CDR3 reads CASSQSGQGETYGYTF. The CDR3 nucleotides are TGTGCCAGCAGCCAATCTGGACAGGGAGAGACCTATGGCTACACCTTC.

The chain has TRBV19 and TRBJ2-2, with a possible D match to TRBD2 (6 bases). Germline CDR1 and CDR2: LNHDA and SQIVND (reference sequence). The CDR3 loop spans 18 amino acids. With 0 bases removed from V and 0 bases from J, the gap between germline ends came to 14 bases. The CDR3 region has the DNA TGTGCCAGTAGTATAGATCGATTAGCGGTATCGAACACCGGGGAGCTGTTTTTT. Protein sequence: CASSIDRLAVSNTGELFF.

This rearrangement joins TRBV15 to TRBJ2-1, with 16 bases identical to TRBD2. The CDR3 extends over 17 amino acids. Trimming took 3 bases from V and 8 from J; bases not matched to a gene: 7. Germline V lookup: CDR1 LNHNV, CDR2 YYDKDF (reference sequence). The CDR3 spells CATSSAGTSGRAYEQFF. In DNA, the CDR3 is TGTGCCACCAGCAGTGCCGGGACTAGCGGGAGGGCCTATGAGCAGTTCTTC.

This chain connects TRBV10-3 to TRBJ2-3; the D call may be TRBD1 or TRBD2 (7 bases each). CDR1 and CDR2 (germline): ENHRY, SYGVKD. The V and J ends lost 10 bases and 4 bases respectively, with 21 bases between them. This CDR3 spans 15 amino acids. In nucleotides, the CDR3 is TGTGCCACCACCTCAGGGGGGGACTCCGCAGATACGCAGTATTTT. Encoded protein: CATTSGGDSADTQYF.

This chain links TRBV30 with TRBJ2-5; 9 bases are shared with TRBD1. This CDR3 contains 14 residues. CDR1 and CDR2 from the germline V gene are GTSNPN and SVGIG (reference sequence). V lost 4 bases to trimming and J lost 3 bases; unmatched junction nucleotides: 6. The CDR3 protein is CAWTSGQGKETQYF. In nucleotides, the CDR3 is TGTGCCTGGACCTCTGGACAGGGGAAAGAGACCCAGTACTTC.

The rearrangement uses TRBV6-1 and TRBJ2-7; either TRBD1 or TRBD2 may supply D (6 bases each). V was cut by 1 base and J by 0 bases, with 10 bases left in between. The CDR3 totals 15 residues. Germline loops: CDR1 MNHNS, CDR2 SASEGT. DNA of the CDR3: TGTGCCAGCAGTGAAGGAGGGGGGAGCTCCTACGAGCAGTACGTC. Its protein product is CASSEGGGSSYEQYV.

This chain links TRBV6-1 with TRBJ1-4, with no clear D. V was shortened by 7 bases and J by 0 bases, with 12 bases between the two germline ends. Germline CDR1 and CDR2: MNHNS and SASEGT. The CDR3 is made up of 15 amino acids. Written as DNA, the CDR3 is TGTGCCAGCACGAGATACGGTGCAACTAATGAAAAACTGTTTTTT. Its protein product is CASTRYGATNEKLFF.